These 15 T cell receptor beta chains were sequenced from one sample in a study of blood T cell repertoires in COVID-19 (dated by TCRdb to between 2020 and 2021). The library was built by means of the immunoSEQ multiplex PCR assay. In its TCRdb copy, this immuneACCESS table keeps in-frame sequences only and misses some clones. Where compared with another copy, unresolved V genes explain less than half of these, and the others have no known cause. This sample comprises 200,000 to 250,000 clones, about nine tenths of them detected only once. 2.7% of the sample is in the top ten clones. The sequencing sample was made of peripheral blood. These receptors were collected from a man aged 25 to 45 with COVID-19, enrolled during active disease.

The chain recombines TRBV9 with TRBJ2-3; D is uncertain. Germline V gives CDR1 SGDLS, CDR2 YYNGEE. Trimming pared 5 bases from V and 0 bases from J, leaving 13 bases between. This CDR3 contains 15 residues. CDR3 region: CASRSGPSSTDTQYF. The CDR3 bases are TGTGCCAGCAGAAGTGGCCCATCTAGCACAGATACGCAGTATTTT.

The chain uses TRBV3-1 (or the pseudogene TRBV3-2) and TRBJ2-7; TRBD1 agrees at 7 bases. The CDR3 length is 14 residues. Germline V lookup: CDR1 LGHDT, CDR2 YNNKEL (reference sequence). After removal of 4 bases from V and 2 bases from J, the junction contained 5 bases not matched to a gene. The CDR3 protein is CASSLQGVTYEQYF. CDR3 DNA sequence: TGTGCCAGCAGCCTCCAGGGGGTTACCTACGAGCAGTACTTC.

This chain uses TRBV25-1 with TRBJ2-7; D might be TRBD1 (6 bases). The V gene's germline CDR1 is MGHDK and CDR2 SYGVNS. V dropped 6 bases and J dropped 2 bases, with 11 bases sitting between them. This CDR3 comprises 13 residues. CDR3: CASSRGGAYEQYF. CDR3 DNA: TGTGCCAGCAGCAGGGGTGGCGCCTACGAGCAGTACTTC.

The chain recombines TRBV19 with TRBJ1-3; 8 positions match TRBD1. CDR3 length: 14 residues. Germline V lookup: CDR1 LNHDA, CDR2 SQIVND (reference sequence). V shed 5 bases, J shed 8 bases, and the junction held 8 bases outside the gene matches. The CDR3 nucleotides are TGTGCCAGTAGTCCCGGACAGGGTCGGGACACCATATATTTT. Amino acids: CASSPGQGRDTIYF. The variable domain in full, completed from reference TRBV19 and TRBJ1-3, reads DGGITQSPKYLFRKEGQNVTLSCEQNLNHDAMYWYRQDPGQGLRLIYYSQIVNDFQKGDIAEGYSVSREKKESFPLTVTSAQKNPTAFYLCASSPGQGRDTIYFGEGSWLTVV.

V usage is TRBV7-9 and J usage is TRBJ1-1; TRBD1 is a possible D gene (6 bases). Germline-derived CDR1 and CDR2 are SEHNR and FQNEAQ (reference sequence). The CDR3 sequence is 15 residues long. V shed 0 bases and J shed 3 bases, with 11 bases lying between them. The CDR3 DNA reads as TGTGCCAGCAGCTTAGCGCTTACAGGGTACACTGAAGCTTTCTTT. Translated, it gives CASSLALTGYTEAFF.

The gene calls are TRBV27 and TRBJ2-7; 7 bases are a match to TRBD1. Looked up from germline, CDR1 is MNHEY and CDR2 is SMNVEV (reference sequence). Trimming took 8 bases from V and 4 from J; bases not matched to a gene: 2. This CDR3 is 11 amino acids long. CDR3 sequence (DNA): TGTGCCAGCGCGACAGGGTACGAGCAGTACTTC. As protein: CASATGYEQYF.

The chain recombines TRBV19 with TRBJ2-1; 8 bases agree with TRBD1. There are 16 residues in the CDR3. V shed 3 bases and J 3 bases; nucleotides not matched to a gene: 7. The V gene's germline CDR1 is LNHDA and CDR2 SQIVND (reference sequence). The CDR3 is CASSIRAGGFYNEQFF. The CDR3 bases are TGTGCCAGTAGTATCAGGGCAGGGGGCTTCTACAATGAGCAGTTCTTC.

V is TRBV4-2 and J is TRBJ1-2; the match to TRBD1 covers 10 bases. Germline loops: CDR1 LGHNA, CDR2 YNFKEQ. The junction had 8 bases not matched to a gene; V was cut back by 1 base and J by 6 bases. The CDR3 consists of 16 residues. DNA of the CDR3: TGTGCCAGCAGCCAAGGGGGCGGGACAGGGGAAGATGGCTACACCTTC. This encodes CASSQGGGTGEDGYTF.

The V call is TRBV6-5, the J call TRBJ2-5; TRBD2 might be the D (5 bases). Trimming shortened V by 4 bases and J by 5 bases, and 14 bases separated the two germline ends. Germline assignment: CDR1 MNHEY and CDR2 SVGAGI. The CDR3 is 14 amino acids. The CDR3 sequence: CASSSGEVGETQYF. CDR3 sequence (DNA): TGTGCCAGCAGTTCCGGGGAAGTGGGGGAGACCCAGTACTTC.

Here the CDR3 DNA reads TGCGCCAGCAGGGTGCGGGGGGATGAAACTGAAGCTTTCTTT. Its protein is CASRVRGDETEAFF. The V and J genes are TRBV5-1 and TRBJ1-1; the D gene is possibly TRBD1 (5 bases). Trimming left V 5 bases short and J 5 bases short, with 16 bases between. The CDR3 spans 14 residues. CDR1 is SGHRS, CDR2 YFSETQ, per germline.

The V gene is TRBV30, the J gene TRBJ1-1; tentatively, D is TRBD1 (6 bases). V shed 5 bases and J shed 1 base, with 23 bases lying between them. Germline assignment: CDR1 GTSNPN and CDR2 SVGIG (reference sequence). CDR3 length: 17 residues. The CDR3: CAWQEDLPGHPNTEAFF. CDR3 in DNA: TGTGCCTGGCAGGAAGACTTGCCGGGACACCCGAACACTGAAGCTTTCTTT.

The genes are TRBV19 and TRBJ2-7, with TRBD1 as a possible D gene (6 bases). CDR1 LNHDA and CDR2 SQIVND come from the germline V gene (reference sequence). Trimming shortened V by 4 bases and J by 1 base, and 8 bases separated the two germline ends. The CDR3 consists of 13 residues. The CDR3 DNA reads TGTGCCAGTAGTACAGGGGTTTCCTACGAGCAGTACTTC. Protein sequence: CASSTGVSYEQYF.

This chain uses TRBV19 with TRBJ2-3; TRBD2 matches 7 bases. CDR1 LNHDA and CDR2 SQIVND come from the germline V gene (reference sequence). The CDR3 sequence is 14 residues long. Trimming at V came to 5 bases and at J to 2 bases, leaving 4 bases not matched to a gene. The CDR3 loop reads CASSPGTTTDTQYF. CDR3 coding DNA: TGTGCCAGTAGTCCAGGGACTACCACAGATACGCAGTATTTT.

The chain recombines TRBV4-3 with TRBJ1-1; possible D gene TRBD1, 6 bases. V was pared by 0 bases and J by 8 bases, with 16 bases between. The CDR3 consists of 15 residues. Germline V gene data show CDR1 as LGHNA and CDR2 as YSLEER. The CDR3 spells CASSQEGAQGREAFF. In DNA, the CDR3 is TGCGCCAGCAGCCAAGAAGGGGCACAGGGAAGAGAAGCTTTCTTT.

V usage is TRBV7-3 and J usage is TRBJ2-1, with TRBD2 as a possible D gene (5 bases). V was cut by 2 bases and J by 4 bases, with 15 bases left in between. Germline CDR1 is SGHTA and CDR2 is FQGTGA. This CDR3 is 16 amino acids long. This CDR3 reads CASSLGSTGMYNEQFF. The CDR3 nucleotides are TGTGCCAGCAGCTTAGGGTCCACGGGAATGTACAATGAGCAGTTCTTC.